These T cell receptor beta chains were read from a single sample in a study of blood T cell repertoires in COVID-19. Some clones are missing from TCRdb's copy, which holds only in-frame ones; the method was immunoSEQ multiplex PCR. The repertoire holds roughly 200,000 clones, with around nine tenths as singletons. Sequencing was carried out using PBMCs or T cells enriched from blood (not recorded which). These receptors were obtained from a woman in her 30s who had been exposed to COVID-19. CDR3s include the opening cysteine and the closing phenylalanine or tryptophan. A D gene is named only where the DNA matches it firmly. Size is stated for part of the rows, as once, few or many counts, or as a class when the clone is expanded.

V: TRBV30
J: TRBJ1-1
size: -
D: -
DNA: TGTGCCTGGAGTGTAGGTGGGGCTGGAAACACTGAAGCTTTCTTT
CDR3: CAWSVGGAGNTEAFF

V: TRBV6-5
J: TRBJ1-5
size: -
D: TRBD1
DNA: TGTGCCAGCAGTCCACCAGGGGGCCGGGATCAGCCCCAGCATTTT
CDR3: CASSPPGGRDQPQHF

V: TRBV24-1
J: TRBJ1-5
size: -
D: -
DNA: TGTGCCACCGGAGGGGGGGGCAATCAGCCCCAGCATTTT
CDR3: CATGGGGNQPQHF

V: TRBV6-6
J: TRBJ1-1
size: once
D: -
DNA: TGTGCCGGAAGAGGGGGGGCGGCTGAAGCTTTCTTT
CDR3: CAGRGGAAEAFF

V: TRBV25-1
J: TRBJ1-2
size: -
D: -
DNA: TGTGCCAGCAGTGAAACTACAGGGATAGGCACCTTC
CDR3: CASSETTGIGTF

V: TRBV12-5
J: TRBJ2-6
size: -
D: TRBD1
DNA: TGTGCTAGTGGTTTGGTACTGTGGACAGGGGGCACTGGGGCCAACGTCCTGACTTTC
CDR3: CASGLVLWTGGTGANVLTF

V: TRBV6-5
J: TRBJ1-1
size: -
D: -
DNA: TGTGCCAGTGTCGCCCGGGGAAACACTGAAGCTTTCTTT
CDR3: CASVARGNTEAFF

V: TRBV2
J: TRBJ2-7
size: -
D: -
DNA: TGTGCCAGCAACCGAAGGGGTCCTTGGATAGGCGAGCAGTACTTC
CDR3: CASNRRGPWIGEQYF

V: TRBV18
J: TRBJ1-2
size: -
D: -
DNA: TGTGCCAGCTCCCAAGGGGCGGATTATGGCTACACCTTC
CDR3: CASSQGADYGYTF

V: TRBV14
J: TRBJ2-7
size: -
D: -
DNA: TGTGCCAGCAGCCTTAACTCGCGCTCCTACGAGCAGTACTTC
CDR3: CASSLNSRSYEQYF

V: TRBV19
J: TRBJ2-7
size: -
D: TRBD2
DNA: TGTGCCAGTAGTCCGGGGACTAGCGGGGGCTACGAGCAGTACTTC
CDR3: CASSPGTSGGYEQYF

V: TRBV19
J: TRBJ1-2
size: -
D: TRBD1
DNA: TGTGCCAGTAGTATGTTCGACAGGGGCTATGGCTACACCTTC
CDR3: CASSMFDRGYGYTF

V: TRBV11-2
J: TRBJ2-5
size: -
D: -
DNA: TGTGCCAGCAGCTTAGCCCGGCAAGAGACCCAGTACTTC
CDR3: CASSLARQETQYF

V: TRBV27
J: TRBJ1-1
size: -
D: -
DNA: TGTGCCAGCAGTTTATCCATCGGGAGGGCCCTTGAAGCTTTCTTT
CDR3: CASSLSIGRALEAFF

V: TRBV9
J: TRBJ1-2
size: -
D: -
DNA: TGTGCCAGCAGCCTATCGGACAGTCCCTATGGCTACACCTTC
CDR3: CASSLSDSPYGYTF

V: TRBV15
J: TRBJ1-5
size: -
D: -
DNA: TGTGCCACCAGCAGAGAGGCAGGGGCGAACAATCAGCCCCAGCATTTT
CDR3: CATSREAGANNQPQHF

V: TRBV3-1/TRBV3-2
J: TRBJ2-1
size: -
D: TRBD2
DNA: TGTGCCAGCAGCCAATTGAGCGGGGGGGCTGCCAATGAGCAGTTCTTC
CDR3: CASSQLSGGAANEQFF

V: TRBV11-2
J: TRBJ2-7
size: -
D: TRBD2
DNA: TGTGCCAGCAGCTTAGAGGGGACTACCCTTGGCGAGCAGTACTTC
CDR3: CASSLEGTTLGEQYF

V: TRBV27
J: TRBJ1-6
size: once
D: TRBD1
DNA: TGTGCCAGCAGGCTGACAGGGACTAATTCACCCCTCCACTTT
CDR3: CASRLTGTNSPLHF

V: TRBV3-1/TRBV3-2
J: TRBJ2-5
size: -
D: TRBD2
DNA: TGTGCCAGCAGCCAATTAACTAGCGCCGAGACCCAGTACTTC
CDR3: CASSQLTSAETQYF

V: TRBV3-1/TRBV3-2
J: TRBJ2-7
size: -
D: TRBD1
DNA: TGTGCCAGCAGCCCACAGGGACAGGGTGGTTACGAGCAGTACTTC
CDR3: CASSPQGQGGYEQYF

V: TRBV30
J: TRBJ2-3
size: -
D: TRBD2
DNA: TGTGCCTGGAGTCGTTTGGCGACTAGCGACACAGATACGCAGTATTTT
CDR3: CAWSRLATSDTDTQYF

V: TRBV2
J: TRBJ1-5
size: -
D: -
DNA: TGTGCCAGCAGTGATTGGCGGGATCAGCCCCAGCATTTT
CDR3: CASSDWRDQPQHF

V: TRBV19
J: TRBJ2-7
size: -
D: TRBD1
DNA: TGTGCCAGTAGTAAGGGCGAGGGGGCTGGAGAGCAGTACTTC
CDR3: CASSKGEGAGEQYF